Detailed here is one T cell receptor (beta chain). The antigen is not known. This sample is part of a study of cytomegalovirus exposure and HLA in healthy donors. Findings and limits, study-wide: Some public TCRs appeared in many individuals, while most sequences were rare. In vitro data verified a few CMV-associated chains as specific for CMV antigens. Apart from CMV serostatus, no immune exposure information was available.

Trimming cost V 3 bases and J 7 bases; bases outside gene matches: 8. The CDR3 is 15 amino acids. In germline, CDR1 is LGHNA, CDR2 YSLEER. Both 60 Vbeta primers and 13 Jbeta primers went into the PCR. In the source study's methods: A later analysis counted approximately 80 million unique TCR beta chains, some 11 million shared. Clones were read by immunoSEQ multiplex PCR, and TCRdb kept only the in-frame ones, dropping some. The DNA gave D and trimming, while V, J and clone size come from that table. The sample holds 170,000 or so clones, roughly 85% seen once. This receptor was obtained from a woman aged 40 to 49 in good health and CMV-seronegative. The chain employs TRBV4-3 and TRBJ2-2; the match to TRBD2 covers 7 bases. The specimen was PBMCs. The CDR3 protein is CASSHSGNGVGELFF. The CDR3 nucleotides are TGCGCCAGCAGCCACAGCGGGAATGGTGTCGGGGAGCTGTTTTTT.